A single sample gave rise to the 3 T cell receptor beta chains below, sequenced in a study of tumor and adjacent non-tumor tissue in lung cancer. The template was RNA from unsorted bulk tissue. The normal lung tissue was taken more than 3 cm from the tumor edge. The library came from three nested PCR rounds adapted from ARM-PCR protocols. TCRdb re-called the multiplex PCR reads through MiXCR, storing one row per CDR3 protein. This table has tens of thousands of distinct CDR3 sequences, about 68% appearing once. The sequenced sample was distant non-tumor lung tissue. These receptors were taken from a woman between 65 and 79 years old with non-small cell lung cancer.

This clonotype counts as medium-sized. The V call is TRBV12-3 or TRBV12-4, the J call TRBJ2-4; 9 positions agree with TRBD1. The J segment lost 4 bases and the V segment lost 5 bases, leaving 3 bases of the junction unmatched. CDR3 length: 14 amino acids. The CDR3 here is CASSLQGAKNIQYF. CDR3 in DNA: TGTGCCAGCAGTCTACAGGGGGCGAAAAACATTCAGTACTTC.

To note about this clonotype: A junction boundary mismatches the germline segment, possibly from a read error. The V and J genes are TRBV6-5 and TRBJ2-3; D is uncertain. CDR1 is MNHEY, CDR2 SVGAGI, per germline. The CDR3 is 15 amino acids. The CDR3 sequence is CPSSSSSMNTDTQYF. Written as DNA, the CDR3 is TGTCCCAGCAGTTCCTCGTCTATGAACACAGATACGCAGTATTTT.

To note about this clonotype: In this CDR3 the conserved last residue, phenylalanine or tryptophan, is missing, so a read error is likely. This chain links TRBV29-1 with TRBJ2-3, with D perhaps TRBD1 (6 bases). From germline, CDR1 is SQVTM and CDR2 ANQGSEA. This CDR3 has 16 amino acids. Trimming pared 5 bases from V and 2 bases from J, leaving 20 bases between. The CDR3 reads CSVMGDKSAVTDTQYS. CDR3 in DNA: TGCAGCGTTATGGGGGACAAATCTGCCGTCACAGATACGCAGTATTCT.